What follows is one T cell receptor (beta chain) and its context. The data belong to a study of blood T cell repertoires in COVID-19. Repertoires were generated with immunoSEQ multiplex PCR, while TCRdb's copy carries only in-frame clones and drops some. In the table there are 150,000 to 250,000 clones, roughly four fifths of which are singletons. This CDR3 spans 12 amino acids. Germline loops: CDR1 SGHVS, CDR2 FQNEAQ. V lost 5 bases and J lost 10, with 14 bases in between. Material for sequencing was PBMCs or T cells enriched from blood (not recorded which). The genes are TRBV7-8 and TRBJ1-1; D may be TRBD1 (5 bases). This clonotype originated in a man aged 35 to 55 who had recovered from COVID-19. The CDR3 loop reads CASSPSQGTAFF. In DNA, the CDR3 is TGTGCCAGCAGCCCATCCCAGGGAACAGCTTTCTTT.